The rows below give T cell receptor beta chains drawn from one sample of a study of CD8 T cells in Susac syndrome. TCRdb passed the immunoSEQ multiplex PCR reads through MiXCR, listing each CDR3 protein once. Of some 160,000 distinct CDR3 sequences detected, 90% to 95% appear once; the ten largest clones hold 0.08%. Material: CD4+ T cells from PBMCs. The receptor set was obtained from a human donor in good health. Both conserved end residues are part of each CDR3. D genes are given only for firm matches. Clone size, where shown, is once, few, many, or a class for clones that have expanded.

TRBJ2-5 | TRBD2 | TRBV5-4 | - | TGTGCCAGCAGCCCCGGGACTAGCCGCCCAGCCCAAGAGACCCAGTACTTC | CASSPGTSRPAQETQYF
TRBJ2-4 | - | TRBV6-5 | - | TGTGCCAGCAGTTACTCGACCAGGGCCCTAGCCAAAAACATTCAGTACTTC | CASSYSTRALAKNIQYF
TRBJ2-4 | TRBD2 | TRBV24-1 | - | TGTGCCACCAGTGAGGGAGGGGCCTACGCCAAAAACATTCAGTACTTC | CATSEGGAYAKNIQYF
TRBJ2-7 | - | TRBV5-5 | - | TGTGCCAGCAGCTTTGGGTCGTCGGGAATTCCCTACGAGCAGTACTTC | CASSFGSSGIPYEQYF
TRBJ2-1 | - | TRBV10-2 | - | TGCGCCAGCTTACTTGTTCCCAGCTCCTACAATGAGCAGTTCTTC | CASLLVPSSYNEQFF
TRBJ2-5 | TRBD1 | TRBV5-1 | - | TGCGCCAGCAGCTGGACAGGGGATCGTGAGACCCAGTACTTC | CASSWTGDRETQYF
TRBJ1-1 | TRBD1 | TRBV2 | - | TGTGCCAGCAGGGAGGACAGGGAAGCTTTCTTT | CASREDREAFF
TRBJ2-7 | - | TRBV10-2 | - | TGCGCCAGCAGTGAGGGCCCGGGTACCGAGCAGTACTTC | CASSEGPGTEQYF
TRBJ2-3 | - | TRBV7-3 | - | TGTGCCAGCAGCCCCGACCCCACAGATACGCAGTATTTT | CASSPDPTDTQYF
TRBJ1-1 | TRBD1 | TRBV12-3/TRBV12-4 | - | TGTGCCAGCAGTCCCCAGACAGGGGCGGAAGCTTTCTTT | CASSPQTGAEAFF
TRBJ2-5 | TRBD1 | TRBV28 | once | TGTGCCAGCAGTCCACAGGGGGACATCGAAGAGACCCAGTACTTC | CASSPQGDIEETQYF
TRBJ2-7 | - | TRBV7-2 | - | TGTGCCAGCAGCTTCCTTGTGGGCCTCTCCTACGAGCAGTACTTC | CASSFLVGLSYEQYF
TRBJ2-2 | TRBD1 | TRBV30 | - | TGTGCCTGGGGATGGACAGGAGGAACCGGGGAGCTGTTTTTT | CAWGWTGGTGELFF
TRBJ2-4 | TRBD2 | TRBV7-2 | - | TGTGCCAGCAGCTTGGGACTAGCGGGGAGAGGGGACATTCAGTACTTC | CASSLGLAGRGDIQYF
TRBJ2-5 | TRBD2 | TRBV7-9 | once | TGTGCCAGCAGCCCCGGGAGGCCACAAGAGACCCAGTACTTC | CASSPGRPQETQYF
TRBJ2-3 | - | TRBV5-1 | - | TGCGCCAGCAGCCCCACAGGGCCCAACACAGATACGCAGTATTTT | CASSPTGPNTDTQYF
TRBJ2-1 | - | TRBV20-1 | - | TGCAGTGCTAGCTCTGAGCGGTACAATGAGCAGTTCTTC | CSASSERYNEQFF
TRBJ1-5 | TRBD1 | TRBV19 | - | TGTGCCAGTAGTAGGGGGACAGGCAATCAGCCCCAGCATTTT | CASSRGTGNQPQHF
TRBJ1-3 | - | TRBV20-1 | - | TGCAGTGCTAGAGACCCTTTTTCCTTGGGCACCATATATTTT | CSARDPFSLGTIYF
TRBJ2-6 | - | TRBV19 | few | TGTGCCAGTAGCCGACCGACGACTGGGGCCAACGTCCTGACTTTC | CASSRPTTGANVLTF
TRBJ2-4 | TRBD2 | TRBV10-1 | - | TGCGCCAGCAGTGGAATCCCCGGGGGGATTCAGTACTTC | CASSGIPGGIQYF
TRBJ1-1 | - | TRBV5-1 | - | TGCGCCAGCAGCTTGATGAGGGGGAACACTGAAGCTTTCTTT | CASSLMRGNTEAFF
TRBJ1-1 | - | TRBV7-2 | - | TGTGCCAGCAGCCCCTCCTTCTTT | CASSPSFF
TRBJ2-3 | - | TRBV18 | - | TGTGCCAGCTCACCACCGGACAGCACAGATACGCAGTATTTT | CASSPPDSTDTQYF
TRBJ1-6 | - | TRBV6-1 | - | TGTGCCAGCAGGCGGGATCCAAATTCACCCCTCCACTTT | CASRRDPNSPLHF
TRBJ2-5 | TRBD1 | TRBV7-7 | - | TGTGCCAGCAGCCCGGACAGGAAGCAAGAGACCCAGTACTTC | CASSPDRKQETQYF
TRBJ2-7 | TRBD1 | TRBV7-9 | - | TGTGCCAGCAGCTTAGAGGACCGGGACAGGGCGAAATTC | CASSLEDRDRAKF
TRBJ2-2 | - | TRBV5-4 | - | TGTGCCAGCAGTCATCCCGCCGACGGGTCCGGGGAGCTGTTTTTT | CASSHPADGSGELFF
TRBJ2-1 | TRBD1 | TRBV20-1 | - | TGCAGTGCTACGGGACAGGGTGTCTTCAATGAGCAGTTCTTC | CSATGQGVFNEQFF